Presented here are 18 T cell receptor beta chains from one specimen sequenced in a study of T cells in Graves' hyperthyroidism and ophthalmopathy. TCR beta CDR3 regions were amplified from RNA transcripts. An initial round of RT-PCR targeting the TCR CDR3 relied on the HTBI primer set. TCRdb fed the multiplex PCR reads into MiXCR, producing one record per CDR3 protein. The sample shows under 250,000 distinct CDR3 sequences, roughly a quarter of them seen only once. The sequenced sample consisted of blood. The receptors shown here come from a woman aged 40 to 50 with Graves' ophthalmopathy.

This clonotype was counted ten times or more. The rearrangement links TRBV7-8 to TRBJ2-6; no clear D gene. V gave up 5 bases and J gave up 0 bases, with 8 bases separating them. Germline loops: CDR1 SGHVS, CDR2 FQNEAQ. The CDR3 loop spans 15 amino acids. The CDR3 is CASSLEFSGANVLTF. CDR3 bases: TGTGCCAGCAGCCTGGAATTCTCTGGGGCCAACGTCCTGACTTTC. The full variable domain, its missing parts supplied by reference TRBV7-8 and TRBJ2-6, is GAGVSQSPRYKVAKRGQDVALRCDPISGHVSLFWYQQALGQGPEFLTYFQNEAQLDKSGLPSDRFFAERPEGSVSTLKIQRTQQEDSAVYLCASSLEFSGANVLTFGAGSRLTVL.

This clonotype was detected many times. V is TRBV2 and J is TRBJ2-5; D is unresolved. The CDR3 loop spans 14 amino acids. CDR1 and CDR2 from the germline V gene are SNHLY and FYNNEI. V lost 2 bases to trimming and J lost 2 bases, with 9 bases between them. The CDR3 DNA reads TGTGCCAGCAGTGAATTTGCTTTTCAAGAGACCCAGTACTTC. This translates into CASSEFAFQETQYF.

This clonotype was recorded a few times. This CDR3 reads CASSSTAYMNTEAFF. The CDR3 DNA sequence: TGTGCCAGCAGTTCCACGGCCTATATGAACACTGAAGCTTTCTTT. V gene TRBV6-2 or TRBV6-3 combines with J gene TRBJ1-1; no clear D. The V and J ends lost 4 bases and 0 bases respectively, with 12 bases between them. The CDR3 length is 15 residues. Germline V CDR1 and CDR2: MNHEY, SVGEGT.

This clonotype was seen many times. The chain carries TRBV30 and TRBJ2-7; D uncertain. Trimming stripped 2 bases from V and 0 bases from J, with 5 bases between. The CDR3 has 12 residues. CDR1 and CDR2 from the germline V gene are GTSNPN and SVGIG (reference sequence). The CDR3 here is CAWSTFSYEQYF. The CDR3 coding sequence is TGTGCCTGGAGTACCTTCTCCTACGAGCAGTACTTC.

This clonotype was seen many times. This chain connects TRBV7-2 to TRBJ1-2; 7 bases map to TRBD1. Looked up from germline, CDR1 is SGHTA and CDR2 is FQGNSA. V shed 4 bases and J 4 bases; nucleotides not matched to a gene: 3. The CDR3 length is 13 residues. As DNA, the CDR3 is TGTGCCAGCAGCTGGGGACAGATCTATGGCTACACCTTC. This codes for CASSWGQIYGYTF.

The chain combines TRBV6-2 or TRBV6-3 with TRBJ2-2; 9 positions agree with TRBD2. V trimming: 0 bases; J trimming: 6 bases; junction bases outside the gene matches: 2. The CDR3 covers 15 residues. The V gene's germline CDR1 is MNHEY and CDR2 SVGEGT. This CDR3 reads CASSYSGGRAGELFF. The DNA for the CDR3 is TGTGCCAGCAGTTACTCAGGCGGGAGGGCCGGGGAGCTGTTTTTT.

This clonotype was detected many times. The chain recombines TRBV7-8 with TRBJ2-2; no reliable D call. The germline V gene encodes CDR1 SGHVS and CDR2 FQNEAQ. The CDR3 extends over 11 amino acids. V was cut by 8 bases and J by 8 bases, with 9 bases left in between. The CDR3 sequence is CASAEIGELFF. The CDR3 DNA is TGTGCCAGCGCCGAGATAGGGGAGCTGTTTTTT.

A word on this clonotype: The junction departs from germline at one end; a sequencing error may be responsible. This chain links TRBV3-1 with TRBJ2-7, with D possibly called TRBD1 or TRBD2 (5 bases each). The CDR3 has 14 amino acids. Germline lookup yields CDR1 LGHDT and CDR2 YNNKEL (reference sequence). The CDR3 nucleotides are TGTGCCGGCAGCCAAGGAATTGGGGGTTACGAGCAGTACTTC. As protein: CAGSQGIGGYEQYF.

This clonotype was seen repeatedly, ten times or more. The chain uses TRBV28 and TRBJ1-3; tentative D call: TRBD1 (6 bases). This CDR3 region has 18 residues. V lost 1 base and J 4 bases, leaving 20 bases between the germline ends. Germline assignment: CDR1 MDHEN and CDR2 SYDVKM. DNA for the CDR3: TGTGCCAGCAGTTTATTAATCGGGACAACATTTCACGGAAACACCATATATTTT. Protein: CASSLLIGTTFHGNTIYF.

Many counts were recorded for this clonotype. This chain uses TRBV12-3 or TRBV12-4 with TRBJ2-5; D is perhaps TRBD2 (5 bases). The CDR3 contains 14 residues. The germline V and J ends were trimmed by 2 bases and 5 bases, with 12 bases remaining between them. CDR3 in amino acids: CASSLSRGRETQYF. Written as DNA, the CDR3 is TGTGCCAGCAGTTTATCCCGAGGGCGGGAGACCCAGTACTTC.

This clonotype was counted at least ten times. The chain is built from TRBV5-1 and TRBJ1-2; no firm D call. The CDR3 covers 14 residues. Germline V gene data show CDR1 as SGHRS and CDR2 as YFSETQ. Trimming cost V 0 bases and J 8 bases, with 14 bases left between them. The CDR3: CASSLERGSSGYTF. The CDR3 DNA follows: TGCGCCAGCAGCTTGGAGAGAGGGTCGAGCGGCTACACCTTC.

In its sample, this clonotype was seen many times. J is TRBJ1-2 and V is TRBV27, with D perhaps matching TRBD1 (6 bases). Looked up from germline, CDR1 is MNHEY and CDR2 is SMNVEV (reference sequence). The germline V and J ends were trimmed by 3 bases and 7 bases, with 15 bases remaining between them. This CDR3 region has 14 residues. CDR3 sequence reads: CASSFLGADGGYTF. CDR3 coding DNA: TGTGCCAGCAGTTTCCTGGGGGCCGATGGTGGCTACACCTTC.

This clonotype was observed at least ten times. The chain couples TRBV5-1 to TRBJ2-7, with D possibly TRBD1 on 6 matching bases. V dropped 2 bases and J dropped 2 bases, with 14 bases sitting between them. This CDR3 has 15 residues. Per the germline V gene, CDR1 is SGHRS and CDR2 is YFSETQ. CDR3 DNA: TGCGCCAGCAGCTTCGGAGGCAGGGGCACCTACGAGCAGTACTTC. It translates to CASSFGGRGTYEQYF.

This clonotype was seen repeatedly, ten times or more. The chain is built from TRBV6-5 and TRBJ2-2, with 9 nucleotides matching TRBD2. The junction had 3 bases not matched to a gene; V was cut back by 3 bases and J by 4 bases. The CDR3 has 15 amino acids. Germline V gene sequence: CDR1 MNHEY, CDR2 SVGAGI. Here the CDR3 reads CASSYAGGPTGELFF. The CDR3, as DNA: TGTGCCAGCAGTTATGCGGGAGGGCCCACCGGGGAGCTGTTTTTT.

The chain employs TRBV19 and TRBJ1-1; D gene ambiguous. Germline V gene sequence: CDR1 LNHDA, CDR2 SQIVND (reference sequence). The CDR3 is made up of 13 amino acids. Between the trimmed V and J ends, which lost 2 bases and 0 bases, there was a span of 4 bases. This chain's CDR3 is CASSIRLNTEAFF. CDR3 DNA: TGTGCCAGTAGTATACGGTTGAACACTGAAGCTTTCTTT. The full variable domain, completed using reference TRBV19 and TRBJ1-1, is DGGITQSPKYLFRKEGQNVTLSCEQNLNHDAMYWYRQDPGQGLRLIYYSQIVNDFQKGDIAEGYSVSREKKESFPLTVTSAQKNPTAFYLCASSIRLNTEAFFGQGTRLTVV.

This chain links TRBV6-1 with TRBJ2-7; D not certain. The CDR3 is 13 amino acids. Trimming pared 4 bases from V and 4 bases from J, leaving 11 bases between. Germline V gives CDR1 MNHNS, CDR2 SASEGT. The CDR3 DNA sequence: TGTGCCAGCAGTGTCGGCTTCCTATACGAGCAGTACTTC. Its protein is CASSVGFLYEQYF.

This clonotype has a count of ten or more. The rearrangement links TRBV20-1 to TRBJ2-7, with a weak D call TRBD1 (6 bases). CDR3 length: 13 residues. CDR1 is DFQATT, CDR2 SNEGSKA, per germline (reference sequence). Trimming stripped 8 bases from V and 3 bases from J, with 17 bases between. In DNA, the CDR3 is TGCAGTTTAGGGGGATGGGGCAGCTACGAGCAGTACTTC. Translation: CSLGGWGSYEQYF.

The chain employs TRBV6-1 and TRBJ2-2; no definite D call. CDR1 is MNHNS and CDR2 is SASEGT in the germline V gene. This CDR3 contains 15 residues. Trimming left V 5 bases short and J 2 bases short, with 12 bases between. CDR3 sequence reads: CASSPGYHNTGELFF. CDR3 DNA: TGTGCCAGCAGTCCGGGCTACCATAACACCGGGGAGCTGTTTTTT.